Listed below are T cell receptor beta chains from one sample, sequenced in a study of vaccination and CD4 T cells after COVID-19. The antigens of these receptors remain unknown. TCRdb re-called the PCR reads through MiXCR, storing one row per CDR3 protein. The data hold fewer than 25,000 distinct CDR3 sequences, with roughly two fifths observed a single time. Material for sequencing was CD4+ T cells from blood, cultured in vitro. The receptors were sampled from a human donor who had recovered from COVID-19. Both conserved end residues are trimmed from each CDR3. The order of the fields is V gene, J gene, clone size, CDR3 protein. Some rows mark clone size as missing; the rest say once, few, many or name a class of expanded clone.

>TRBV6-5|TRBJ1-1|once
ASSYNRMMNTEAF
>TRBV7-9|TRBJ2-5|NA
ASSYRTGTQETQY
>TRBV19|TRBJ2-7|NA
ASSLSGENYEQY
>TRBV10-3|TRBJ1-3|NA
AINTGLSGNTIY
>TRBV14|TRBJ1-5|NA
ASSPDSNQPQH
>TRBV18|TRBJ1-5|few
ASSPDRDNQPQH
>TRBV28|TRBJ1-4|NA
ASSTYQSYEGKLF
>TRBV6-5|TRBJ2-3|NA
ASSSVAYTDTQY
>TRBV2|TRBJ1-6|NA
ASSIGLSSYNSPLH
>TRBV27|TRBJ1-1|few
ASSLRSNTEAF
>TRBV15|TRBJ2-5|NA
ATSRDLMVGETQY
>TRBV5-6|TRBJ2-5|NA
ASSLGGPETQY
>TRBV6-5|TRBJ2-5|few
ASSYSDRRRETQY
>TRBV11-1|TRBJ2-3|few
ASSPDTDTQY
>TRBV23-1|TRBJ1-5|NA
ASSGRTPLASNQPQH
>TRBV19|TRBJ2-1|NA
ASSVQGAKNEQF
>TRBV20-1|TRBJ1-2|few
SALGQAMKNGYT
>TRBV28|TRBJ1-4|NA
ASRQNRGLTNEKLF
>TRBV29-1|TRBJ2-7|medium-sized
SVAGQLTSYEQY
>TRBV5-4|TRBJ2-7|NA
ASSLEQGAFEQY
>TRBV6-1|TRBJ1-2|few
ASKGEGGYGYT
>TRBV14|TRBJ2-1|NA
ASSPGTSGREISSSYNEQF
>TRBV6-5|TRBJ2-5|NA
ASSWDRSIQETQY
>TRBV6-1|TRBJ1-2|few
ASSEWVGGLGGYT
>TRBV14|TRBJ1-1|NA
ASSIANTEAF
>TRBV20-1|TRBJ1-6|NA
SARVGQGFHNSPLH
>TRBV5-1|TRBJ2-5|NA
ASKQGPQETQY
>TRBV6-2/TRBV6-3|TRBJ1-6|few
ASSQDRGLSPLH
>TRBV19|TRBJ1-6|NA
ASRVTADNSPLH
>TRBV19|TRBJ1-2|NA
ASSTGLNYGYT